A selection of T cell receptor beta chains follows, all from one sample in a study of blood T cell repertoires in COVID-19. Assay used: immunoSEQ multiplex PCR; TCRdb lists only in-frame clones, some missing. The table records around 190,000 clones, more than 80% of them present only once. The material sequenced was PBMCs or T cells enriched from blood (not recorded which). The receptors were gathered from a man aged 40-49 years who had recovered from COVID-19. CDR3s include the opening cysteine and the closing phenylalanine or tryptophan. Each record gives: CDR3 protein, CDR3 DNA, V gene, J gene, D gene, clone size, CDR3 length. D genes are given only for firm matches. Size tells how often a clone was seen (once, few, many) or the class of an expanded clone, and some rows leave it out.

CDR3 protein: CASSFLSGGANEQFF
CDR3 DNA: TGTGCCAGCAGCTTCTTAAGCGGGGGGGCCAATGAGCAGTTCTTC
V gene: TRBV5-6
J gene: TRBJ2-1
D gene: TRBD2
clone size: NA
CDR3 length: 15

CDR3 protein: CASSARWGDAFF
CDR3 DNA: TGTGCCAGCAGTGCCCGGTGGGGGGACGCTTTCTTT
V gene: TRBV6-6
J gene: TRBJ1-1
D gene: NA
clone size: NA
CDR3 length: 12

CDR3 protein: CASSPRNEGGIVGAFF
CDR3 DNA: TGTGCCAGCAGCCCTCGAAATGAGGGCGGAATCGTTGGGGCTTTCTTT
V gene: TRBV5-8
J gene: TRBJ1-1
D gene: NA
clone size: NA
CDR3 length: 16

CDR3 protein: CASSVEDNYGYTF
CDR3 DNA: TGTGCCAGCAGCGTTGAGGATAACTATGGCTACACCTTC
V gene: TRBV9
J gene: TRBJ1-2
D gene: NA
clone size: once
CDR3 length: 13

CDR3 protein: CASSLQGTGDEQFF
CDR3 DNA: TGTGCCAGCAGCTTACAGGGAACTGGGGATGAGCAGTTCTTC
V gene: TRBV7-3
J gene: TRBJ2-1
D gene: NA
clone size: NA
CDR3 length: 14

CDR3 protein: CASSATSSSGANVLTF
CDR3 DNA: TGTGCCAGCAGTGCGACATCGAGCTCTGGGGCCAACGTCCTGACTTTC
V gene: TRBV6-1
J gene: TRBJ2-6
D gene: NA
clone size: NA
CDR3 length: 16

CDR3 protein: CATSDSGRANEKLFF
CDR3 DNA: TGTGCCACCAGTGATTCGGGCAGGGCCAATGAAAAACTGTTTTTT
V gene: TRBV24-1
J gene: TRBJ1-4
D gene: NA
clone size: NA
CDR3 length: 15

CDR3 protein: CASSRTGGATEAFF
CDR3 DNA: TGTGCCAGCTCCCGCACAGGGGGCGCAACTGAAGCTTTCTTT
V gene: TRBV18
J gene: TRBJ1-1
D gene: TRBD1
clone size: NA
CDR3 length: 14

CDR3 protein: CAWSFPGGGYEQYF
CDR3 DNA: TGTGCCTGGAGCTTTCCAGGGGGAGGCTACGAGCAGTACTTC
V gene: TRBV30
J gene: TRBJ2-7
D gene: NA
clone size: NA
CDR3 length: 14

CDR3 protein: CASSQGTEKYNEQFF
CDR3 DNA: TGTGCCAGCAGCCAAGGGACAGAAAAATACAATGAGCAGTTCTTC
V gene: TRBV3-1/TRBV3-2
J gene: TRBJ2-1
D gene: NA
clone size: NA
CDR3 length: 15

CDR3 protein: CASSSQGRRNTEAFF
CDR3 DNA: TGTGCCAGCAGTTCTCAGGGGCGGAGGAACACTGAAGCTTTCTTT
V gene: TRBV6-5
J gene: TRBJ1-1
D gene: NA
clone size: NA
CDR3 length: 15

CDR3 protein: CASTPRGRGRNTEAFF
CDR3 DNA: TGCGCCAGCACCCCAAGGGGAAGGGGGAGGAACACTGAAGCTTTCTTT
V gene: TRBV10-1
J gene: TRBJ1-1
D gene: NA
clone size: NA
CDR3 length: 16

CDR3 protein: CATSRGGGHQPQHF
CDR3 DNA: TGTGCCACCAGCAGAGGGGGGGGTCATCAGCCCCAGCATTTT
V gene: TRBV15
J gene: TRBJ1-5
D gene: NA
clone size: NA
CDR3 length: 14

CDR3 protein: CASGYLSTSGYTF
CDR3 DNA: TGTGCTAGTGGTTACCTCTCGACAAGCGGCTACACCTTC
V gene: TRBV12-5
J gene: TRBJ1-2
D gene: NA
clone size: few
CDR3 length: 13

CDR3 protein: CASRPTGENTIYF
CDR3 DNA: TGTGCCAGCAGGCCCACAGGGGAGAACACCATATATTTT
V gene: TRBV7-8
J gene: TRBJ1-3
D gene: TRBD1
clone size: NA
CDR3 length: 13

CDR3 protein: CASSFGSGGGYNEQFF
CDR3 DNA: TGTGCCAGCAGCTTCGGGAGCGGGGGGGGCTACAATGAGCAGTTCTTC
V gene: TRBV11-3
J gene: TRBJ2-1
D gene: TRBD2
clone size: NA
CDR3 length: 16

CDR3 protein: CASSVGRANYNEQFF
CDR3 DNA: TGTGCCAGCAGCGTAGGGAGGGCCAACTACAATGAGCAGTTCTTC
V gene: TRBV9
J gene: TRBJ2-1
D gene: NA
clone size: NA
CDR3 length: 15

CDR3 protein: CASSSTGGWGTEAFF
CDR3 DNA: TGTGCCAGCAGCTCGACAGGGGGCTGGGGCACTGAAGCTTTCTTT
V gene: TRBV5-8
J gene: TRBJ1-1
D gene: TRBD1
clone size: NA
CDR3 length: 15

CDR3 protein: CASSPATGKGYGYTF
CDR3 DNA: TGTGCCAGCAGCCCAGCGACAGGAAAGGGCTATGGCTACACCTTC
V gene: TRBV7-9
J gene: TRBJ1-2
D gene: NA
clone size: NA
CDR3 length: 15

CDR3 protein: CASSQTSGEETQYF
CDR3 DNA: TGTGCCAGCAGCCAGACTAGCGGGGAAGAGACCCAGTACTTC
V gene: TRBV7-9
J gene: TRBJ2-5
D gene: TRBD2
clone size: NA
CDR3 length: 14

CDR3 protein: CASSLMSGSYNEQFF
CDR3 DNA: TGTGCCAGCAGCTTAATGAGCGGATCCTACAATGAGCAGTTCTTC
V gene: TRBV7-6
J gene: TRBJ2-1
D gene: NA
clone size: NA
CDR3 length: 15

CDR3 protein: CASSPRQGQNTEAFF
CDR3 DNA: TGTGCCAGCAGTCCCCGACAGGGACAAAACACTGAAGCTTTCTTT
V gene: TRBV2
J gene: TRBJ1-1
D gene: TRBD1
clone size: once
CDR3 length: 15

CDR3 protein: CASSLHSGNEQFF
CDR3 DNA: TGTGCCAGCAGCCTCCACTCGGGGAATGAGCAGTTCTTC
V gene: TRBV3-1/TRBV3-2
J gene: TRBJ2-1
D gene: NA
clone size: NA
CDR3 length: 13

CDR3 protein: CASSNRGNIYNEQFF
CDR3 DNA: TGTGCCAGCAGTAACAGGGGGAACATCTACAATGAGCAGTTCTTC
V gene: TRBV2
J gene: TRBJ2-1
D gene: TRBD1
clone size: NA
CDR3 length: 15

CDR3 protein: CASSQGYDGYTF
CDR3 DNA: TGTGCCAGTAGTCAGGGGTACGATGGCTACACCTTC
V gene: TRBV19
J gene: TRBJ1-2
D gene: NA
clone size: NA
CDR3 length: 12

CDR3 protein: CASRKAGTGVNTEAFF
CDR3 DNA: TGTGCCAGTAGGAAAGCCGGGACAGGGGTGAACACTGAAGCTTTCTTT
V gene: TRBV19
J gene: TRBJ1-1
D gene: TRBD1
clone size: NA
CDR3 length: 16

CDR3 protein: CASSDGGGEKLFF
CDR3 DNA: TGTGCCAGCAGTGATGGCGGTGGCGAAAAACTGTTTTTT
V gene: TRBV12-3/TRBV12-4
J gene: TRBJ1-4
D gene: NA
clone size: few
CDR3 length: 13

CDR3 protein: CASSVAGPANEKLFF
CDR3 DNA: TGTGCCAGCAGCGTCGCGGGACCGGCTAATGAAAAACTGTTTTTT
V gene: TRBV7-9
J gene: TRBJ1-4
D gene: NA
clone size: NA
CDR3 length: 15

CDR3 protein: CASSWDRAQTNEQFF
CDR3 DNA: TGTGCCAGCAGCTGGGACAGGGCCCAAACTAATGAGCAGTTCTTC
V gene: TRBV6-5
J gene: TRBJ2-1
D gene: TRBD1
clone size: few
CDR3 length: 15

CDR3 protein: CASSMGRTYEQYF
CDR3 DNA: TGTGCCAGTAGTATGGGCAGGACCTACGAGCAGTACTTC
V gene: TRBV19
J gene: TRBJ2-7
D gene: NA
clone size: few
CDR3 length: 13

CDR3 protein: CASSSRDRDSSGANVLTF
CDR3 DNA: TGTGCCAGCAGCTCCCGGGACAGGGACTCCTCTGGGGCCAACGTCCTGACTTTC
V gene: TRBV7-9
J gene: TRBJ2-6
D gene: TRBD1
clone size: NA
CDR3 length: 18

CDR3 protein: CASSKTSSGGIDEQYF
CDR3 DNA: TGTGCCAGTAGTAAAACGTCCTCGGGGGGCATCGACGAGCAGTACTTC
V gene: TRBV19
J gene: TRBJ2-7
D gene: NA
clone size: NA
CDR3 length: 16

CDR3 protein: CASNAQQGVGPQHF
CDR3 DNA: TGTGCCAGCAATGCTCAGCAAGGGGTAGGGCCCCAGCATTTT
V gene: TRBV6-5
J gene: TRBJ1-5
D gene: NA
clone size: NA
CDR3 length: 14

CDR3 protein: CASSAQGGPSYEQYF
CDR3 DNA: TGTGCCAGCAGCGCCCAAGGGGGCCCCTCCTACGAGCAGTACTTC
V gene: TRBV9
J gene: TRBJ2-7
D gene: TRBD1
clone size: NA
CDR3 length: 15

CDR3 protein: CASSLRDSGVSGANVLTF
CDR3 DNA: TGTGCCAGCAGCCTCCGGGATAGCGGGGTCTCTGGGGCCAACGTCCTGACTTTC
V gene: TRBV9
J gene: TRBJ2-6
D gene: TRBD2
clone size: NA
CDR3 length: 18

CDR3 protein: CASSSTGGSTETQYF
CDR3 DNA: TGTGCCAGCAGTTCGACAGGGGGCTCAACAGAGACCCAGTACTTC
V gene: TRBV27
J gene: TRBJ2-5
D gene: TRBD1
clone size: once
CDR3 length: 15

CDR3 protein: CASSPGPGQPYGYTF
CDR3 DNA: TGTGCCAGCAGTCCAGGCCCGGGACAGCCCTATGGCTACACCTTC
V gene: TRBV7-2
J gene: TRBJ1-2
D gene: TRBD1
clone size: NA
CDR3 length: 15

CDR3 protein: CASSVQGGRDGYTF
CDR3 DNA: TGTGCCAGCAGCGTCCAGGGTGGAAGGGATGGCTACACCTTC
V gene: TRBV5-5
J gene: TRBJ1-2
D gene: NA
clone size: NA
CDR3 length: 14

CDR3 protein: CASSPRDSNEQFF
CDR3 DNA: TGCGCCAGCAGCCCACGGGACAGCAATGAGCAGTTCTTC
V gene: TRBV4-1
J gene: TRBJ2-1
D gene: TRBD1
clone size: NA
CDR3 length: 13

CDR3 protein: CASSSTGFLEQYF
CDR3 DNA: TGTGCCAGCAGTTCAACAGGGTTTCTTGAGCAGTACTTC
V gene: TRBV27
J gene: TRBJ2-7
D gene: NA
clone size: NA
CDR3 length: 13

CDR3 protein: CASSEQGLDYGYTF
CDR3 DNA: TGTGCCAGCAGTGAACAGGGACTAGACTATGGCTACACCTTC
V gene: TRBV2
J gene: TRBJ1-2
D gene: NA
clone size: NA
CDR3 length: 14